This T cell receptor beta chain was captured by sequencing in a study of blood T cell repertoires in COVID-19. Looking at the study overall: Specimens from acute and convalescent COVID-19 originated in the United States, Italy and Spain.

The CDR3 extends over 17 amino acids. Unmatched junction bases numbered 13, after V lost 8 bases and J lost 1 base. Germline values: CDR1 GTSNPN, CDR2 SVGIG (reference sequence). Clones were sequenced by immunoSEQ multiplex PCR, and TCRdb holds only the in-frame ones, with some missing. Among 200,000 to 250,000 clones listed, around 83% were seen once. Sequenced: peripheral blood. The rearrangement links TRBV30 to TRBJ2-6, with 8 bases identical to TRBD1. This receptor was taken from a woman aged 50 to 60 with COVID-19, enrolled during active disease. The CDR3 DNA reads as TGTGCCCACCTCAGGGGGACAGGTATTTCTGGGGCCAACGTCCTGACTTTC. This codes for CAHLRGTGISGANVLTF.